These 10 T cell receptor beta chains originate from one sample sequenced in a study of T cells after yellow fever vaccination. TCRdb itself ran the 5' RACE reads through MiXCR, one entry per CDR3 protein. The sample includes 150,000 to 200,000 distinct CDR3 sequences, 6% to 7.5% of them seen just once. The sequences come from CD4+ T cells sorted from PBMCs, collected around 5 days after the first yellow fever vaccination. The origin of the receptors is a man between 18 and 29 years old who received the YFV17D yellow fever vaccine.

In this sample, this clonotype turned up many times. The chain is built from TRBV20-1 and TRBJ2-7, with 8 bases aligning to TRBD1. Germline CDR1 reads DFQATT; CDR2 reads SNEGSKA (reference sequence). This CDR3 spans 14 amino acids. Unmatched junction bases numbered 5, after V lost 2 bases and J lost 2 bases. CDR3 loop: CSARFEQGAYEQYF. DNA for the CDR3: TGCAGTGCTAGATTTGAACAGGGGGCCTACGAGCAGTACTTC.

The chain recombines TRBV20-1 with TRBJ2-7; the D gene is possibly TRBD1 (6 bases). CDR3 length equals 16 residues. CDR1 DFQATT and CDR2 SNEGSKA come from the germline V gene (reference sequence). V lost 6 bases to trimming and J lost 0 bases, with 21 bases between them. CDR3 amino acids: CSATDLDRSLSYEQYF. The CDR3 DNA reads as TGCAGTGCCACGGATCTCGACAGGTCGCTCTCCTACGAGCAGTACTTC.

Ten or more counts support this clonotype. The chain is built from TRBV29-1 and TRBJ2-1; TRBD2 aligns across 10 bases. The CDR3 runs 15 residues. Germline values: CDR1 SQVTM, CDR2 ANQGSEA. Unmatched junction bases numbered 13, after V lost 4 bases and J lost 10 bases. This CDR3 reads CSVASRLAGAREQFF. CDR3 in DNA: TGCAGCGTTGCGTCCAGGCTAGCGGGGGCCCGGGAGCAGTTCTTC.

In this sample, this clonotype turned up many times. This sequence joins TRBV11-3 and TRBJ2-3, with 9 bases matching TRBD2. Germline V gene data show CDR1 as SGHNT and CDR2 as YENEEA. The ends lost 1 base at V and 1 base at J; junction bases unmatched: 9. The CDR3 length is 18 residues. CDR3 sequence (DNA): TGTGCCAGCAGCTTAGTGGCAGCGGGGGGTTCACGCACAGATACGCAGTATTTT. Translated: CASSLVAAGGSRTDTQYF.

The chain recombines TRBV24-1 with TRBJ1-2; the D gene is possibly TRBD1 (6 bases). CDR1 and CDR2 (germline): KGHDR, SFDVKD. V lost 3 bases and J lost 4, with 14 bases in between. The CDR3 spans 15 residues. The CDR3 sequence is CATSDPGGGPYGYTF. CDR3 DNA: TGTGCCACCAGTGATCCAGGCGGGGGCCCCTATGGCTACACCTTC.

This clonotype was counted a few times. The rearrangement links TRBV4-3 to TRBJ1-5; no clear D. CDR3 size: 15 residues. Deletions cut 0 bases from V and 6 bases from J, with 12 bases between. The germline V gene encodes CDR1 LGHNA and CDR2 YSLEER. The chain's CDR3 is CASSQEPTQPQPQHF. In DNA, the CDR3 is TGCGCCAGCAGCCAAGAACCAACACAACCTCAGCCCCAGCATTTT.

This clonotype showed up many times. The gene calls are TRBV20-1 and TRBJ2-3; D remains ambiguous. The V and J ends lost 2 bases and 1 base respectively, with 10 bases between them. CDR3 size: 14 residues. In germline, CDR1 is DFQATT, CDR2 SNEGSKA (reference sequence). The CDR3 bases are TGCAGTGCTAGATACACCTCTGGCACAGATACGCAGTATTTT. It codes for CSARYTSGTDTQYF.

There are a few counts of this clonotype. The chain has TRBV25-1 and TRBJ2-1; the D gene is possibly TRBD1 (6 bases). Germline lookup yields CDR1 MGHDK and CDR2 SYGVNS. The CDR3 has 14 residues. V was clipped by 5 bases and J by 4 bases, with 12 bases between them. This CDR3 is CASSPGVGYNEQFF. The DNA of the CDR3 is TGTGCCAGCAGTCCAGGGGTCGGATACAATGAGCAGTTCTTC.

Ten or more counts support this clonotype. The V and J genes are TRBV6-6 and TRBJ2-3; D may be TRBD1 or TRBD2 (6 bases each). From germline, CDR1 is MNHNY and CDR2 SVGAGI (reference sequence). This CDR3 region has 12 residues. V lost 8 bases to trimming and J lost 8 bases, with 14 bases between them. The CDR3 reads CASRGGQATQYF. The CDR3 DNA reads as TGTGCCAGCCGAGGGGGGCAAGCTACGCAGTATTTT.

This clonotype was found many times. This chain uses TRBV12-3 or TRBV12-4 with TRBJ1-2, with D unclear. There are 14 residues in the CDR3. The germline V and J ends were trimmed by 4 bases and 4 bases, with 13 bases remaining between them. CDR3 coding DNA: TGTGCCAGCAGTTCACGGCCTGCGGGCTATGGCTACACCTTC. As protein: CASSSRPAGYGYTF.